These 8 T cell receptor beta chains share one sample of origin, sequenced in a study of OX40 agonist ivuxolimab in advanced cancers. Some clones are missing from TCRdb's copy, which holds only in-frame ones; the method was immunoSEQ multiplex PCR. Counted here are tens of thousands of clones, around 84% occurring once; the ten biggest clones make up 1.5% to 2%. Sequencing was performed on CD4+ or CD8+ T cells sorted from blood, taken in a trial of the OX40 agonist ivuxolimab. These receptors were taken from an adult with an advanced solid tumor such as melanoma, head and neck, liver or kidney cancer.

This chain joins TRBV4-3 and TRBJ1-1; D might be TRBD1 (5 bases). The CDR3 has 13 amino acids. Germline CDR1 and CDR2: LGHNA and YSLEER. V gave up 1 base and J gave up 8 bases, with 11 bases separating them. The CDR3 protein is CASSQAGTHEAFF. The CDR3 nucleotides read TGCGCCAGCAGCCAAGCCGGGACCCACGAAGCTTTCTTT.

This rearrangement joins TRBV7-8 to TRBJ1-1, with D uncertain. The V and J ends lost 1 base and 1 base respectively, with 7 bases between them. The V gene's germline CDR1 is SGHVS and CDR2 FQNEAQ. CDR3 length equals 14 residues. The CDR3: CASSLGYGNTEAFF. The CDR3 bases are TGTGCCAGCAGCTTAGGGTACGGGAACACTGAAGCTTTCTTT.

This sequence joins TRBV10-3 and TRBJ1-3; the match to TRBD1 covers 7 bases. Per the germline V gene, CDR1 is ENHRY and CDR2 is SYGVKD. Trimming at V came to 4 bases and at J to 12 bases, leaving 6 bases not matched to a gene. The CDR3 covers 12 residues. The CDR3 is CAISGDSRNIYF. DNA for the CDR3: TGTGCCATCAGTGGGGACAGCCGAAACATATATTTT.

This clone was counted only a few times. The chain is built from TRBV6-4 and TRBJ2-1, with D possibly being TRBD2 (5 bases). V lost 0 bases, J lost 10 bases, and 7 bases lay in between. Germline lookup yields CDR1 MRHNA and CDR2 SNTAGT. The CDR3 spans 12 residues. CDR3 region: CASSDSASEQFF. CDR3 sequence (DNA): TGTGCCAGCAGTGACTCGGCTAGCGAGCAGTTCTTC.

The CDR3 sequence is CASSPGTSFYEQYF. CDR3 DNA: TGTGCCAGCAGCCCTGGGACTTCCTTCTACGAGCAGTACTTC. The V and J genes are TRBV7-6 and TRBJ2-7, with D maybe TRBD2 (6 bases). The ends were cut back, 5 bases at V and 3 bases at J, with 14 bases in the middle. Germline values: CDR1 SGHVS, CDR2 FNYEAQ. The CDR3 covers 14 residues. Using reference TRBV7-6 and TRBJ2-7 for the parts outside the CDR3, the full variable domain is GAGVSQSPRYKVTKRGQDVALRCDPISGHVSLYWYRQALGQGPEFLTYFNYEAQQDKSGLPNDRFSAERPEGSISTLTIQRTEQRDSAMYRCASSPGTSFYEQYFGPGTRLTVT.

A few counts support this clone. The rearrangement uses TRBV13 and TRBJ1-2; D is undetermined. The CDR3 has 12 residues. CDR1 is PRHDT and CDR2 is FYEKMQ in the germline V gene (reference sequence). The V gene lost 0 bases and the J gene lost 8 bases, with 7 bases spanning the gap. CDR3 loop: CASSLGGRGYTF. The CDR3, as DNA: TGTGCCAGCAGCTTAGGGGGGAGAGGCTACACCTTC.

Points on this clone: Other DNA sequences from this sample encode an identical CDR3 as well. The gene calls are TRBV11-2 and TRBJ2-7, with a possible D match to TRBD1 (5 bases). The V and J ends lost 6 bases and 3 bases respectively, with 9 bases between them. The CDR3 is 12 residues long. Germline loops: CDR1 SGHAT, CDR2 FQNNGV. CDR3: CASSLDSYEQYF. DNA for the CDR3: TGTGCCAGCAGTCTTGACAGCTACGAGCAGTACTTC.

The chain is built from TRBV7-2 and TRBJ1-1, with D possibly matching TRBD1 (6 bases). Looked up from germline, CDR1 is SGHTA and CDR2 is FQGNSA. This CDR3 region has 14 residues. V was cut by 2 bases and J by 0 bases, with 7 bases left in between. For the CDR3, the DNA is TGTGCCAGCAGCTTACAGGGGATGAACACTGAAGCTTTCTTT. This gives the protein CASSLQGMNTEAFF.